The entry below describes one T cell receptor (beta chain). Its cognate antigen is unknown. The data were obtained in a study of T cell repertoires in cytomegalovirus infection. Study information: Used in the study were CMV epitopes, some recently identified and HLA-C-restricted, others well-studied and HLA-B-restricted. Public TCR beta signatures were indicative of both CMV infection and a matching HLA type. Overall study results and limits: CMV-specific TCR beta clonotypes restricted by HLA-C were the ones dominating the ex vivo response. Individuals carrying CMV plus the relevant HLA were identified by cumulative frequency of public TCR beta families.

TCRdb independently ran MiXCR on the reads; one entry per CDR3 protein. The data show around 81,000 distinct CDR3 sequences, approximately 42% seen once. This CDR3 has 14 residues. Germline V gene lookup returns CDR1 SNHLY and CDR2 FYNNEI. The ends were cut back, 10 bases at V and 6 bases at J, with 20 bases in the middle. Sequencing was performed on CD8+ T cells from cultured PBMCs, taken from culture after CMV antigen stimulation. This sequence originates from a human donor in good health (CMV status not recorded). Some clones in this sample may be carry-over from other donors' samples. J is TRBJ2-3 and V is TRBV2, with D possibly being TRBD1 (6 bases). CDR3 in amino acids: CAIDRDKRQDTQYF. The CDR3 nucleotides are TGTGCCATAGACCGGGACAAAAGACAGGATACGCAGTATTTT.